The rows below give T cell receptor beta chains drawn from one sample of a study of CD8 T cells in seronegative destructive rheumatoid arthritis. TCRdb keeps only in-frame clones here, not all; method: immunoSEQ multiplex PCR. This sample yields approximately 4,100 clones, of which 70% to 85% are seen a single time; roughly 34% belongs to the top ten. What was sequenced was CD8+ T cells from blood. Receptors were obtained from a woman in her fifties or sixties with seronegative destructive rheumatoid arthritis. The CDR3 runs from the conserved cysteine through the conserved F or W. D genes are given only for firm matches. Size is stated for part of the rows, as once, few or many counts, or as a class when the clone is expanded.

clone_size	v_call	j_call	cdr3_length	d_call	cdr3_aa	cdr3_nt
NA	TRBV7-6	TRBJ2-3	14	TRBD2	CASSSGLAGDTQYF	TGTGCCAGCAGCTCCGGACTAGCGGGAGATACGCAGTATTTT
NA	TRBV27	TRBJ2-1	14	TRBD2	CASQISGGVGEQFF	TGTGCCTCTCAGATTAGCGGGGGGGTCGGTGAGCAGTTCTTC
NA	TRBV2	TRBJ1-6	15	NA	CASSEDGAHNSPLHF	TGTGCCAGCAGTGAAGACGGTGCCCATAATTCACCCCTCCACTTT
NA	TRBV2	TRBJ2-7	15	TRBD1	CASSARDRGGYEQYF	TGTGCCAGCAGTGCCCGGGACAGGGGAGGGTACGAGCAGTACTTC
NA	TRBV14	TRBJ2-7	12	NA	CASSQDYYEQYF	TGTGCCAGCAGCCAAGATTACTACGAGCAGTACTTC
NA	TRBV25-1	TRBJ2-7	17	TRBD2	CASSEWTSGGNSYEQYF	TGTGCCAGCAGTGAATGGACTAGCGGGGGTAACTCCTACGAGCAGTACTTC
NA	TRBV6-5	TRBJ2-1	13	NA	CASSYGGHNEQFF	TGTGCCAGCAGTTACGGCGGGCACAATGAGCAGTTCTTC
medium-sized	TRBV7-8	TRBJ1-1	13	NA	CASSLGISDEAFF	TGTGCCAGCAGCTTAGGCATCAGCGATGAAGCTTTCTTT
few	TRBV9	TRBJ2-3	16	NA	CASSAATARSTDTQYF	TGTGCCAGCAGCGCAGCCACAGCCCGTAGCACAGATACGCAGTATTTT
few	TRBV2	TRBJ2-7	14	NA	CASSAREGTYEQYF	TGTGCCAGCAGTGCCCGGGAAGGGACCTACGAGCAGTACTTC
few	TRBV5-8	TRBJ1-5	15	TRBD1	CASSIQGFSNQPQHF	TGTGCCAGCAGCATACAGGGGTTTAGCAATCAGCCCCAGCATTTT
once	TRBV6-6	TRBJ2-1	16	TRBD2	CASRISGGANKNEQFF	TGTGCCAGCAGAATCAGCGGGGGGGCAAATAAAAATGAGCAGTTCTTC
NA	TRBV5-6	TRBJ1-2	15	TRBD1	CASSKWTGDVYGYTF	TGTGCCAGCAGCAAATGGACAGGGGACGTCTATGGCTACACCTTC
NA	TRBV18	TRBJ2-1	14	NA	CASSLTGVRDEQFF	TGTGCCAGCTCATTAACAGGTGTCCGCGATGAGCAGTTCTTC
NA	TRBV6-6	TRBJ2-4	12	TRBD1	CASTGTGDIQYF	TGTGCCAGCACCGGGACAGGGGACATTCAGTACTTC
medium-sized	TRBV2	TRBJ2-7	11	TRBD1	CASTGQPEQYF	TGTGCCAGCACGGGACAGCCGGAGCAGTACTTC